This TCR beta chain was profiled in a study of T cells in Graves' hyperthyroidism and ophthalmopathy. Turning to the study itself: Peripheral blood sampling occurred at initial diagnosis, before any treatment.

TCR beta CDR3 regions were amplified from RNA transcripts. In the first-round RT-PCR of the TCR CDR3, the HTBI primer set was used. TCRdb re-derived calls from the multiplex PCR reads in MiXCR, one entry per CDR3 protein. The repertoire holds under 700,000 distinct CDR3 sequences, around 17% seen once, with 15% to 20% in the top ten. Germline loops: CDR1 DFQATT, CDR2 SNEGSKA (reference sequence). CDR3 length: 11 amino acids. Out of over 9 ml of fresh peripheral blood came the PBMCs. This TCR was recovered from a woman between 18 and 29 years old with Graves' hyperthyroidism. Specimen: blood. The chain recombines TRBV20-1 with TRBJ2-5; D tentatively fits TRBD1 or TRBD2 (5 bases each). CDR3 sequence (DNA): TGCAGCAGGATTGGGACGGAGACCCAGTACTTC. Translated: CSRIGTETQYF.